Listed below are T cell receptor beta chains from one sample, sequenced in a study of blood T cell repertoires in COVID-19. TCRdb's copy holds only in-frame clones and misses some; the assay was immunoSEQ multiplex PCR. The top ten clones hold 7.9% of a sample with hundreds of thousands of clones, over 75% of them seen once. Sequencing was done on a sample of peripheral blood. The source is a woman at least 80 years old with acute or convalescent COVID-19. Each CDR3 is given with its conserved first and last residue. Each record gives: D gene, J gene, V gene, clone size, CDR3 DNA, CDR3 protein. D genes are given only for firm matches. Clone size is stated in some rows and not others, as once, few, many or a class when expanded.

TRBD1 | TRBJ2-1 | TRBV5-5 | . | TGTGCCAGCAGCTGGGGGACAGGGACTTACAATGAGCAGTTCTTC | CASSWGTGTYNEQFF
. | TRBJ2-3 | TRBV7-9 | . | TGTGCCAGCAGAACCGACAGTACAGATACGCAGTATTTT | CASRTDSTDTQYF
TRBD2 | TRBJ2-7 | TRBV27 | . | TGTGCCAGCAGTTCATCAACTAGCGGGAGTTCGGGGGAAGGTGAGCAGTACTTC | CASSSSTSGSSGEGEQYF
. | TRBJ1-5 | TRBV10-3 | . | TGTGCCATCCGGGACAACAATCAGCCCCAGCATTTT | CAIRDNNQPQHF
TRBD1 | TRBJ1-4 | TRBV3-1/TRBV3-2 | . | TGTGCCAGCAGCCGTCGGACAGGGACGGAGGCTAATGAAAAACTGTTTTTT | CASSRRTGTEANEKLFF
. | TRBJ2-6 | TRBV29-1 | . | TGCAGCGTTTCTTACTCTGGGGCCAACGTCCTGACTTTC | CSVSYSGANVLTF
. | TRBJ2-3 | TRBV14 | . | TGTGCCAGCAGCCAAGATCGGGACTGGAGCACAGATACGCAGTATTTT | CASSQDRDWSTDTQYF
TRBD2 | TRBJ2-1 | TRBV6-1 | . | TGTGCCAGCAGTGAACTAGCGGGGGCCTTCAGCTCCTACAATGAGCAGTTCTTC | CASSELAGAFSSYNEQFF
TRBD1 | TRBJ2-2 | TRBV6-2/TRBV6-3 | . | TGTGCCAGCAGTAAGCCTGCCGGGACAGGGCCCGGGGAGCTGTTTTTT | CASSKPAGTGPGELFF
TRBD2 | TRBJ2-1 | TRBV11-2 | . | TGTGCCAGCAGCTTAGTCCGGGGGACTAGCGGGACCTCCTACAATGAGCAGTTCTTC | CASSLVRGTSGTSYNEQFF
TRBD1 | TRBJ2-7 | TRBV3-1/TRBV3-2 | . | TGTGCCAGCAGCCAAAGGGGACAGGTCTTAGACGAGCAGTACTTC | CASSQRGQVLDEQYF
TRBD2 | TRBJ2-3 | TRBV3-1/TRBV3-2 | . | TGTGCCAGCAGCCAAGATTTAGCGGGGACAGATACGCAGTATTTT | CASSQDLAGTDTQYF
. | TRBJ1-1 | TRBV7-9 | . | TGTGCCAGCAGCTCGACGGGGAACACTGAAGCTTTCTTT | CASSSTGNTEAFF
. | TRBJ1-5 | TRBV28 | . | TGTGCCAGCAGTTTATTAGGGGGGGGTGGCAATCAGCCCCAGCATTTT | CASSLLGGGGNQPQHF
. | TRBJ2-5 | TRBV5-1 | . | TGCGCCAGCAGCCCGGTCCAAGAGACCCAGTACTTC | CASSPVQETQYF
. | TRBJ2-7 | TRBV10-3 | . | TGTGCCATCAGTGAGTCGGGCATCGCCTACGAGCAGTACTTC | CAISESGIAYEQYF
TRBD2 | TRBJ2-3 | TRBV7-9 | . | TGTGCCAGCAGCTTACTAGCGGGGGGGACAGATACGCAGTATTTT | CASSLLAGGTDTQYF
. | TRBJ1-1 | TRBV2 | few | TGTGCCAGCAGACTGGACAGGAACACTGAAGCTTTCTTT | CASRLDRNTEAFF
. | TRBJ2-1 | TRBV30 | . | TGTGCCCGGAGCACTAGTCTCAAAGTTAATGAGCAGTTCTTC | CARSTSLKVNEQFF
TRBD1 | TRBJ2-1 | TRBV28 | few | TGTGCCAGCAGTCCCGGACAGGGGTCGGTTAATGAGCAGTTCTTC | CASSPGQGSVNEQFF
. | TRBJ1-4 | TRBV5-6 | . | TGTGCCAGCAGCGCGGGACTCACCCTGGGGACTAATGAAAAACTGTTTTTT | CASSAGLTLGTNEKLFF
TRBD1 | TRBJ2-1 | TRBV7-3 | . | TGTGCCAGCAGCAATAGGACAGGGCATGAGCAGTTCTTC | CASSNRTGHEQFF